This T cell receptor beta chain derives from a study of T cell responses to AZD1222 COVID-19 vaccine (dated by TCRdb to the early 2020s). Background for the entire study: AZD1222 recipients whose second dose came at about 4 weeks and those whose second dose came at about 12 weeks were combined into one group, since spike-specific TCR depth and breadth did not differ between the two schedules. TCR sequencing covered 233 trial participants: 200 to 220 given two doses of AZD1222 and around 26 given two doses of MenACWY control vaccine. Trial participants were enrolled by age into 18-55, 56-69 and 70-plus year subgroups, with about 150, 27 and 61 TCR-sequenced participants respectively.

The time point label for this specimen denotes: baseline before first vaccination. Vaccinee samples were obtained from the UK trials COV001 and COV002, which included a single-blind randomized controlled phase 2/3 trial of AZD1222 (ChAdOx1 nCoV-19) in healthy adults. Trial participant PBMC samples were collected at day 0 and day 28 after the second dose for TCRbeta chain sequencing. Of note for this clone: Its recognized antigen is unknown. No base-level quality is on record; no much larger clone is a single base apart.

Overall study outcomes, separate from this receptor: Because no day 14 peak-response samples were available, the repertoires could be characterized only after the peak T cell response. After two AZD1222 doses, spike-specific TCR breadth and depth were significantly higher than at day 0 and than in MenACWY recipients. The 56-69-year group was small, and its depth increase did not reach significance, likely because of low power. Reportedly, almost half of the unique spike-specific TCRs recognized epitopes lying outside the regions that are mutated in the B.1.351 and B.1.1.7 variants. CD4 TCRs associated with the vaccine covered the entire spike protein, and the dominant responses were in regions 160-218 and 743-854. Most participants were white British and females outnumbered males, and the authors suggested that clonal diversity may have been underestimated. Only 5 to 7 AZD1222 recipients were SARS-CoV-2 seropositive at baseline, limiting conclusions about previously exposed vaccinees.

The CDR3 regions of human TCRbeta chains were analyzed by immunosequencing. The authors' analysis ran thus. Repertoire TCRs were checked for matches against a reference library of SARS-CoV-2-specific TCRs that had been generated using the MIRA antigen-specificity platform. Breadth meant the fraction of unique TCRs that were SARS-CoV-2-associated, whereas depth meant the fraction of total T cells that were SARS-CoV-2-associated. Using the MIRA data, each spike-specific TCR was assigned both to the spike region to which the TCR was reactive and to a CD4 or CD8 class. Log10-transformed breadth and depth values were compared by one-way ANOVA with Sidak's multiple comparisons tests. TCRdb limited this immuneACCESS table to in-frame rearrangements with V and J called. A share of clones is missing; checked studies link under half to unresolved V genes, and the rest is unexplained. V, J and clone size were drawn from that table, and D and trimming were deduced from the DNA. For this sample there are 100,000 to 120,000 clones; around 85% appear just once. The top ten constitute roughly 5% of the sample.

The CDR3 has 15 amino acids, counting the end cysteine and phenylalanine. Of the read, only the CDR3 DNA is kept; its 45 bases are in frame from base 1. Looking up the germline V gene yields CDR1 MNHEY and CDR2 SVGAGI. V is clipped by 2 bases and J by 4 bases, and the sequence between their germline boundaries is 14 bases long. The material sequenced was peripheral blood, taken on day 0 of AZD1222 vaccination. Here the chain combines TRBV6-5 and TRBJ1-2; TRBD1 is possibly the D segment (5 matching bases). This receptor was identified in an adult in good health. In nucleotide form, the sequence is TGTGCCAGCAGTTACGTATCGGGGGAAGTCTATGGCTACACCTTC. Its protein is CASSYVSGEVYGYTF.